This section outlines one T cell receptor (beta chain) sequence together with its context. These data come from a study of blood T cell repertoires in COVID-19. At the level of the study: Acute-phase and convalescent COVID-19 samples originated in the United States, Italy and Spain.

Study processing details: Estimation of nucleated cell counts was performed using reference gene primer amplification. Assay: immunoSEQ multiplex PCR; the TCRdb copy retains only in-frame clones and omits some. That table is the source of V, J and clone size, and D and trimming were worked out from the DNA. Found here are under 200,000 clones, roughly four fifths of them singletons; the top ten hold roughly 6.6%. Trimming cost V 5 bases and J 8 bases; bases outside gene matches: 9. In germline, CDR1 is SGHTA, CDR2 FQGNSA. CDR3 length equals 15 residues. Source material: peripheral blood. The source is a woman between 40 and 55 years old with acute or convalescent COVID-19. This chain uses TRBV7-2 with TRBJ1-4; TRBD1 aligns across 9 bases. The CDR3 DNA reads TGTGCCAGCAGCCAGACCTCCGGGACAGGGGAAAAACTGTTTTTT. Encoded protein: CASSQTSGTGEKLFF.